These 20 T cell receptor beta chains were all obtained from the same sample, sequenced in a study of blood T cell repertoires in COVID-19. Libraries were prepared by immunoSEQ multiplex PCR; TCRdb keeps only in-frame clonotypes and omits some of them. In the table there are some 150,000 clones, nearly 80% of which are singletons. Sequenced material: PBMCs or T cells enriched from blood (not recorded which). The receptor set was obtained from a woman in her fifties or sixties who had recovered from COVID-19.

The rearrangement links TRBV6-1 to TRBJ1-6, with D tentatively TRBD1 (5 bases). This CDR3 is built from 15 residues. Trimming shortened V by 2 bases and J by 10 bases, and 15 bases separated the two germline ends. The V gene's germline CDR1 is MNHNS and CDR2 SASEGT. The CDR3 DNA sequence: TGTGCCAGCAGTGAAATGAAGCAGGGATCGTCACCCCTCCACTTT. Amino acids: CASSEMKQGSSPLHF.

This chain connects TRBV4-1 to TRBJ1-1; D is undetermined. Germline V CDR1 and CDR2: MGHRA, YSYEKL. The CDR3 loop spans 14 amino acids. V dropped 0 bases and J dropped 7 bases, with 12 bases sitting between them. The CDR3 DNA is TGCGCCAGCAGCCAAGATTTAATAGGAGGTGAAGCTTTCTTT. Translation gives CASSQDLIGGEAFF.

The rearrangement uses TRBV25-1 and TRBJ1-2, with a possible D match to TRBD1 (5 bases). The CDR3 extends over 16 amino acids. Germline V gene data show CDR1 as MGHDK and CDR2 as SYGVNS. The V and J ends lost 3 bases and 7 bases respectively, with 21 bases between them. CDR3 loop: CASSDATRTYGGGYTF. The CDR3 DNA follows: TGTGCCAGCAGTGACGCTACTCGGACGTACGGGGGTGGCTACACCTTC.

The chain joins TRBV7-3 to TRBJ2-3; D is unresolved. The germline V and J ends were trimmed by 2 bases and 0 bases, with 3 bases remaining between them. CDR3 size: 13 residues. Germline V lookup: CDR1 SGHTA, CDR2 FQGTGA. As DNA, the CDR3 is TGTGCCAGCAGCTTAGGCAGCACAGATACGCAGTATTTT. Translation gives CASSLGSTDTQYF.

This chain links TRBV28 with TRBJ1-2, with a tentative D call TRBD1 (5 bases). Germline-derived CDR1 and CDR2 are MDHEN and SYDVKM. The CDR3 runs 13 residues. V lost 7 bases, J lost 6 bases, and 15 bases lay in between. This CDR3 reads CASIMRRGHGYTF. For the CDR3, the DNA is TGTGCCAGCATTATGAGGAGGGGCCATGGCTACACCTTC.

V gene TRBV9 combines with J gene TRBJ2-1; 12 nucleotides line up with TRBD1. There are 12 residues in the CDR3. The J segment lost 9 bases and the V segment lost 9 bases, leaving 4 bases of the junction unmatched. Germline assignment: CDR1 SGDLS and CDR2 YYNGEE. The CDR3 nucleotides read TGTGCCACCGGGACAGGGGGCGTTGAGCAGTTCTTC. Protein sequence: CATGTGGVEQFF.

The chain uses TRBV2 and TRBJ2-2; 8 bases match TRBD1. The germline CDR1 and CDR2 sequences are SNHLY and FYNNEI. The CDR3 totals 14 residues. V shed 9 bases, J shed 4 bases, and the junction held 7 bases outside the gene matches. CDR3 residues: CARTTGQVTGELFF. The DNA of the CDR3 is TGTGCCAGGACCACGGGACAGGTCACCGGGGAGCTGTTTTTT.

The rearrangement links TRBV18 to TRBJ1-1, with D hard to call. Germline values: CDR1 KGHSH, CDR2 LQKENI. The CDR3 extends over 12 amino acids. The V and J ends lost 6 bases and 0 bases respectively, with 5 bases between them. CDR3 amino acids: CASSNMNTEAFF. As DNA, the CDR3 is TGTGCCAGCTCGAACATGAACACTGAAGCTTTCTTT.

The J gene is TRBJ1-2, the V gene TRBV13; TRBD1 matches at 10 bases. CDR1 and CDR2 from the germline V gene are PRHDT and FYEKMQ (reference sequence). V lost 7 bases, J lost 2 bases, and 7 bases stayed unmatched. The CDR3 has 15 residues. CDR3 nucleotide sequence: TGTGCCAGCACCCGACAGGGGGCGTGGAACTATGGCTACACCTTC. As protein: CASTRQGAWNYGYTF.

The rearrangement joins TRBV6-5 to TRBJ2-2; the match to TRBD2 covers 8 bases. The V gene's germline CDR1 is MNHEY and CDR2 SVGAGI. This CDR3 contains 14 residues. Trimming cost V 6 bases and J 3 bases; bases outside gene matches: 3. The DNA of the CDR3 is TGTGCCAGCAGGGCTAGCGGGTACACCGGGGAGCTGTTTTTT. Protein product: CASRASGYTGELFF.

The rearrangement links TRBV11-2 to TRBJ1-2; possibly TRBD1 for D (6 bases). The germline V and J ends were trimmed by 5 bases and 2 bases, with 9 bases remaining between them. The CDR3 has 13 residues. Germline V gives CDR1 SGHAT, CDR2 FQNNGV. The CDR3 region has the DNA TGTGCCAGCAGCCGCACAGGGAACTATGGCTACACCTTC. This translates into CASSRTGNYGYTF.

V usage is TRBV21-1 and J usage is TRBJ2-5; the listed D gene, TRBD2, was not tested against the DNA. TRBV21-1 is a documented pseudogene. The CDR3 is 15 amino acids. This CDR3 reads CANYPDPRSRETQYF. DNA of the CDR3: TGTGCCAACTATCCTGACCCCAGATCTCGTGAGACCCAGTACTTC.

This chain uses TRBV7-9 with TRBJ2-5; D is unresolved. The CDR3 totals 14 residues. Trimming took 0 bases from V and 1 from J, leaving 6 bases between them. Looked up from germline, CDR1 is SEHNR and CDR2 is FQNEAQ (reference sequence). The CDR3: CASSLALVQETQYF. CDR3 DNA: TGTGCCAGCAGCTTAGCCCTAGTCCAAGAGACCCAGTACTTC. The full variable domain, rest sourced from reference TRBV7-9 and TRBJ2-5, is DTGVSQNPRHKITKRGQNVTFRCDPISEHNRLYWYRQTLGQGPEFLTYFQNEAQLEKSRLLSDRFSAERPKGSFSTLEIQRTEQGDSAMYLCASSLALVQETQYFGPGTRLLVL.

The gene calls are TRBV11-3 and TRBJ2-1, with a possible D match to TRBD1 (6 bases). This CDR3 spans 14 amino acids. Looked up from germline, CDR1 is SGHNT and CDR2 is YENEEA. The V end lost 1 base, the J end lost 6 bases, and 10 bases lay between the germline ends. The CDR3 DNA sequence: TGTGCCAGCAGCTTAGGACAGGACCTCAATGAGCAGTTCTTC. It is translated as CASSLGQDLNEQFF. Full variable domain (rest looked up from reference TRBV11-3 and TRBJ2-1): EAGVVQSPRYKIIEKKQPVAFWCNPISGHNTLYWYLQNLGQGPELLIRYENEEAVDDSQLPKDRFSAERLKGVDSTLKIQPAELGDSAVYLCASSLGQDLNEQFFGPGTRLTVL.

The chain recombines TRBV5-1 with TRBJ1-1; 9 positions match TRBD1. The J segment lost 5 bases and the V segment lost 6 bases, leaving 17 bases of the junction unmatched. Germline CDR1 and CDR2: SGHRS and YFSETQ. The CDR3 has 17 residues. The CDR3 here is CASTPNTGGQRWTEAFF. In nucleotides, the CDR3 is TGCGCCAGCACCCCGAACACAGGGGGCCAAAGATGGACTGAAGCTTTCTTT.

This chain connects TRBV19 to TRBJ2-6; 10 nucleotides match TRBD1. The J segment lost 2 bases and the V segment lost 7 bases, leaving 2 bases of the junction unmatched. The CDR3 has 15 residues. Germline-derived CDR1 and CDR2 are LNHDA and SQIVND (reference sequence). The CDR3 loop reads CASKGQGAGANVLTF. The DNA of the CDR3 is TGTGCCAGTAAAGGACAGGGGGCTGGGGCCAACGTCCTGACTTTC.

This sequence joins TRBV10-2 and TRBJ1-3; D unclear. Trimming removed 0 bases from V and 0 bases from J, with 6 bases in between. The CDR3 loop spans 15 amino acids. Germline-derived CDR1 and CDR2 are WSHSY and SAAADI. The CDR3 sequence is CASSESTASGNTIYF. Here the CDR3 DNA reads TGCGCCAGCAGTGAGTCTACAGCCTCTGGAAACACCATATATTTT.

The chain is built from TRBV30 and TRBJ1-3; no reliable D call. Germline lookup yields CDR1 GTSNPN and CDR2 SVGIG (reference sequence). V was shortened by 4 bases and J by 3 bases, with 4 bases between the two germline ends. The CDR3 is made up of 11 amino acids. The CDR3: CAWTFGNTIYF. CDR3 DNA sequence: TGTGCCTGGACATTTGGAAACACCATATATTTT.

The chain has TRBV2 and TRBJ2-7, with a tentative D call TRBD2 (6 bases). The CDR3 is 13 amino acids. Trimming removed 3 bases at V and 3 bases at J, with 9 bases between. In germline, CDR1 is SNHLY, CDR2 FYNNEI. The CDR3 loop is CASSERGIYEQYF. CDR3 DNA sequence: TGTGCCAGCAGTGAGCGGGGTATCTACGAGCAGTACTTC.

This chain connects TRBV7-6 to TRBJ1-1; 9 bases agree with TRBD1. The V gene end was trimmed by 5 bases and the J gene end by 4 bases; junction bases not matched to a gene: 8. CDR1 is SGHVS and CDR2 is FNYEAQ in the germline V gene. This CDR3 contains 15 residues. The CDR3 loop is CASSMRTGDLTEAFF. CDR3 coding DNA: TGTGCCAGCAGCATGAGGACAGGGGACCTCACTGAAGCTTTCTTT.